This TCR beta chain was sequenced for a study of OX40 agonist ivuxolimab in advanced cancers. Generated by immunoSEQ multiplex PCR, the TCRdb table keeps only in-frame clones and is missing some. Of approximately 60,000 clones listed, 65% to 80% are singletons. Findings and limits, study-wide: Low levels of normalized T-cell clonal expansion also appeared in some nonresponders. Relative to CD4+, CD8+ T cells held more expanded clones on average. Antigen specificity remained undetermined for the expanded peripheral T cells.

Comment on this clone: Its cognate antigen is unknown. This specimen includes other DNA sequences encoding the same CDR3.

The CDR3 loop spans 14 amino acids. The germline gives CDR1 SEHNR, CDR2 FQNEAQ (reference sequence). The V and J ends lost 6 bases and 6 bases respectively, with 18 bases between them. The sequence came from an adult with an advanced solid tumor such as melanoma, head and neck, liver or kidney cancer. This rearrangement joins TRBV7-9 to TRBJ2-7; D possibly corresponds to TRBD1 (6 bases). This material consisted of CD4+ or CD8+ T cells sorted from blood, taken in a trial of the OX40 agonist ivuxolimab. CDR3 in DNA: TGTGCCAGCAGTCCACAGGGATTGGTCGGCGAGCAGTACTTC. This encodes CASSPQGLVGEQYF.